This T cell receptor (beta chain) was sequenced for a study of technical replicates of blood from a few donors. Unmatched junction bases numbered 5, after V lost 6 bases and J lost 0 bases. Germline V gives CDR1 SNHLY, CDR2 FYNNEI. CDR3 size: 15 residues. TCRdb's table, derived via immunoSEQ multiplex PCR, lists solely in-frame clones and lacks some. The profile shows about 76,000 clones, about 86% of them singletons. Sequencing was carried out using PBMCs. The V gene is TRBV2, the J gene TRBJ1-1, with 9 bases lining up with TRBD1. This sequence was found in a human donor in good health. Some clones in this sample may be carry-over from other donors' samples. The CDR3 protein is CASRTGTGMNTEAFF. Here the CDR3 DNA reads TGTGCCAGCAGAACCGGGACAGGGATGAACACTGAAGCTTTCTTT. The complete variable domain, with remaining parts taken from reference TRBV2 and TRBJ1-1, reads EPEVTQTPSHQVTQMGQEVILRCVPISNHLYFYWYRQILGQKVEFLVSFYNNEISEKSEIFDDQFSVERPDGSNFTLKIRSTKLEDSAMYFCASRTGTGMNTEAFFGQGTRLTVV.